A single sample is the source of the 29 T cell receptor beta chains below, sequenced in a study of blood T cell repertoires in COVID-19. Clones were sequenced by immunoSEQ multiplex PCR, and TCRdb holds only the in-frame ones, with some missing. This sample has approximately 300,000 clones, with around 89% found just once. Sample: peripheral blood. Receptor source: a man aged 35 to 55 with acute or convalescent COVID-19.

The rearrangement joins TRBV5-4 to TRBJ1-2; TRBD1 matches 10 bases. The germline V gene has CDR1 SGHNT and CDR2 YYREEE (reference sequence). V lost 5 bases and J lost 4; bases outside the gene matches: 17. The CDR3 extends over 18 amino acids. As DNA, the CDR3 is TGTGCCAGCAGACGACTGAGGGACAGGGGCCCAGAAGGCTATGGCTACACCTTC. It is translated as CASRRLRDRGPEGYGYTF. Filled out from reference TRBV5-4 and TRBJ1-2, the complete variable domain reads ETGVTQSPTHLIKTRGQQVTLRCSSQSGHNTVSWYQQALGQGPQFIFQYYREEENGRGNFPPRFSGLQFPNYSSELNVNALELDDSALYLCASRRLRDRGPEGYGYTFGSGTRLTVV.

The chain uses TRBV5-1 and TRBJ1-1; TRBD1 is a possible D gene (6 bases). The V end was cut by 2 bases, the J end by 7 bases, with 15 bases between. CDR1 and CDR2 from the germline V gene are SGHRS and YFSETQ. The CDR3 contains 14 residues. The CDR3 DNA sequence: TGCGCCAGCAGCTTTCCGGACAGCAAAGTTGAAGCTTTCTTT. Amino acid sequence: CASSFPDSKVEAFF.

The chain employs TRBV7-9 and TRBJ2-2; D gene uncertain. Germline assignment: CDR1 SEHNR and CDR2 FQNEAQ (reference sequence). The length of the CDR3 is 15 residues. Deletions cut 3 bases from V and 0 bases from J, with 8 bases between. CDR3 bases: TGTGCCAGCAGCTTTAATCCTGCGAACACCGGGGAGCTGTTTTTT. Encoded protein: CASSFNPANTGELFF.

The chain couples TRBV19 to TRBJ2-1, with a tentative D call TRBD1 (6 bases). V lost 10 bases to trimming and J lost 8 bases, with 18 bases between them. CDR1 is LNHDA and CDR2 is SQIVND in the germline V gene (reference sequence). The length of the CDR3 is 13 residues. CDR3 coding DNA: TGTGCCACGACGTGGGGGCCGATTGATGAGCAGTTCTTC. Protein sequence: CATTWGPIDEQFF.

CDR3 loop: CALGGTGGYTF. CDR3 nucleotide sequence: TGTGCTTTAGGAGGGACGGGCGGCTACACCTTC. The chain combines TRBV30 with TRBJ1-2, with D possibly matching TRBD1 (5 bases). The CDR3 is 11 residues long. Looked up from germline, CDR1 is GTSNPN and CDR2 is SVGIG (reference sequence).

The chain employs TRBV5-1 and TRBJ2-7; D may be TRBD1 (5 bases). The CDR3 has 15 amino acids. V was shortened by 4 bases and J by 0 bases, with 14 bases between the two germline ends. Germline CDR1 is SGHRS and CDR2 is YFSETQ. The CDR3 bases are TGCGCCAGCAGCCCCTCGTTACAGGCCTCCTACGAGCAGTACTTC. Its protein is CASSPSLQASYEQYF.

V gene TRBV24-1 combines with J gene TRBJ2-1; D possibly corresponds to TRBD2 (6 bases). The CDR3 length is 15 residues. The germline V gene encodes CDR1 KGHDR and CDR2 SFDVKD. Between the trimmed V and J ends, which lost 0 bases and 6 bases, there was a span of 11 bases. The CDR3 bases are TGTGCCACCAGTGATTTGTCGTGGGGAGGCAATGAGCAGTTCTTC. Amino acids: CATSDLSWGGNEQFF.

The CDR3 nucleotides read TGTGCCAGCAGCCGACAGGGCGTCCAGCCCCAGCATTTT. This translates into CASSRQGVQPQHF. This chain joins TRBV6-5 and TRBJ1-5; TRBD1 matches 7 bases. Germline V gene data show CDR1 as MNHEY and CDR2 as SVGAGI. V lost 6 bases to trimming and J lost 7 bases; unmatched junction nucleotides: 6. The CDR3 runs 13 residues.

The J gene is TRBJ1-5, the V gene TRBV7-8, with D uncertain. The V gene's germline CDR1 is SGHVS and CDR2 FQNEAQ. CDR3 length: 11 residues. V lost 5 bases, J lost 9 bases, and 8 bases lay in between. CDR3 nucleotide sequence: TGTGCCAGCAGCCAGGAGGGGCCCCAGCATTTT. Protein sequence: CASSQEGPQHF.

The chain recombines TRBV2 with TRBJ1-4; 8 bases agree with TRBD1. Germline V gene sequence: CDR1 SNHLY, CDR2 FYNNEI. The CDR3 is 14 residues long. The V segment lost 5 bases and the J segment 5 bases; nucleotides outside the gene matches: 4. CDR3 region: CASSLDRGNEKLFF. CDR3 coding DNA: TGTGCCAGCAGTTTAGACAGGGGAAATGAAAAACTGTTTTTT.

The V and J genes are TRBV23-1 and TRBJ2-1; a possible D gene is TRBD2 (5 bases). TRBV23-1 is reported as an ORF; its role is uncertain. The CDR3 covers 17 residues. The V end lost 0 bases, the J end lost 8 bases, and 20 bases lay between the germline ends. The CDR3 protein is CASSQSLREAQDDEQFF. As DNA, the CDR3 is TGCGCCAGCAGTCAATCGCTGAGGGAAGCCCAAGACGATGAGCAGTTCTTC.

This chain connects TRBV7-8 to TRBJ1-2, with D possibly being TRBD1 (5 bases). The CDR3 extends over 13 amino acids. Between the trimmed V and J ends, which lost 5 bases and 11 bases, there was a span of 18 bases. Per germline, CDR1 SGHVS and CDR2 FQNEAQ. The CDR3: CASSPWVTGKYTF. The CDR3 nucleotides are TGTGCCAGCAGCCCGTGGGTCACAGGCAAATACACCTTC.

The rearrangement links TRBV30 to TRBJ2-7, with D uncertain. V was cut by 4 bases and J by 3 bases, with 13 bases left in between. This CDR3 has 13 amino acids. The germline gives CDR1 GTSNPN, CDR2 SVGIG (reference sequence). The CDR3 sequence is CAWNERFFYEQYF. The CDR3 DNA reads TGTGCCTGGAATGAGAGATTCTTCTACGAGCAGTACTTC.

The chain couples TRBV6-5 to TRBJ1-4; maybe TRBD1 (5 bases). The CDR3 has 14 amino acids. The V and J ends lost 0 bases and 8 bases respectively, with 10 bases between them. Per germline, CDR1 MNHEY and CDR2 SVGAGI. This chain's CDR3 is CASSYSRGGEKLFF. As DNA, the CDR3 is TGTGCCAGCAGTTACTCGAGGGGAGGGGAAAAACTGTTTTTT.

This chain joins TRBV6-1 and TRBJ2-1; D ambiguous. V lost 5 bases and J 0 bases, leaving 5 bases between the germline ends. The CDR3 extends over 13 amino acids. Germline V gives CDR1 MNHNS, CDR2 SASEGT. The CDR3 nucleotides read TGTGCCAGCAGTCCTAGCTCCTACAATGAGCAGTTCTTC. Translation gives CASSPSSYNEQFF.

The V and J genes are TRBV5-1 and TRBJ1-3; D call uncertain. There are 18 residues in the CDR3. CDR1 SGHRS and CDR2 YFSETQ come from the germline V gene. The V end lost 0 bases, the J end lost 0 bases, and 16 bases lay between the germline ends. CDR3 in DNA: TGCGCCAGCAGCTTGGAACTTGAGCCCCTCTACTCTGGAAACACCATATATTTT. It encodes CASSLELEPLYSGNTIYF.

The chain uses TRBV25-1 and TRBJ1-5; D is ambiguous. The CDR3 covers 16 residues. Germline CDR1 is MGHDK and CDR2 is SYGVNS. Trimming removed 5 bases at V and 3 bases at J, with 17 bases between. The CDR3 spells CASSPGEGRDNQPQHF. The CDR3 DNA follows: TGTGCCAGCAGTCCTGGGGAAGGGAGAGACAATCAGCCCCAGCATTTT.

The CDR3 is CAWRRRTGPSGNTIYF. The CDR3 DNA reads as TGTGCCTGGAGGCGTAGGACAGGGCCTTCTGGAAACACCATATATTTT. The rearrangement joins TRBV30 to TRBJ1-3, with TRBD1 identical over 8 bases. The ends lost 3 bases at V and 1 base at J; junction bases unmatched: 8. This CDR3 contains 16 residues. Germline V gene lookup returns CDR1 GTSNPN and CDR2 SVGIG (reference sequence).

The chain joins TRBV30 to TRBJ1-2; no clear D. CDR3 size: 13 residues. Germline CDR1 and CDR2: GTSNPN and SVGIG (reference sequence). Trimming left V 4 bases short and J 2 bases short, with 11 bases between. The CDR3 reads CAWTKSANYGYTF. As DNA, the CDR3 is TGTGCCTGGACCAAATCAGCGAACTATGGCTACACCTTC.

V and J are TRBV11-3 and TRBJ2-7; TRBD1 matches at 7 bases. This CDR3 contains 15 residues. The J segment lost 1 base and the V segment lost 5 bases, leaving 8 bases of the junction unmatched. CDR1 is SGHNT, CDR2 YENEEA, per germline. The CDR3 region is CASSPEPGQSYEQYF. The CDR3 nucleotides are TGTGCCAGCAGCCCAGAACCGGGACAGTCCTACGAGCAGTACTTC.

This chain connects TRBV5-1 to TRBJ2-7, with no clear D. Germline CDR1 and CDR2: SGHRS and YFSETQ. Deletions cut 0 bases from V and 6 bases from J, with 13 bases between. The CDR3 is made up of 14 amino acids. CDR3 in DNA: TGCGCCAGCAGCTTGGATCCTTTAACGCGCGAGCAGTACTTC. It is translated as CASSLDPLTREQYF.

The chain employs TRBV2 and TRBJ1-5; D unclear. Germline values: CDR1 SNHLY, CDR2 FYNNEI. V shed 8 bases and J shed 0 bases, with 8 bases lying between them. The CDR3 is 13 amino acids. CDR3: CASGPDSNQPQHF. CDR3 bases: TGTGCCAGCGGGCCAGATAGCAATCAGCCCCAGCATTTT.

The CDR3 DNA reads as TGTGCCAGCAGCTTGGATGGGCTGCTTAATCAGCCCCAGCATTTT. This translates into CASSLDGLLNQPQHF. J is TRBJ1-5 and V is TRBV5-6, with unresolved D. Trimming removed 0 bases from V and 4 bases from J, with 11 bases in between. Germline CDR1 SGHDT, CDR2 YYEEEE. CDR3 size: 15 residues.

V usage is TRBV4-1 and J usage is TRBJ1-5; D gene ambiguous. V gave up 3 bases and J gave up 2 bases, with 8 bases separating them. This CDR3 contains 14 residues. CDR1 MGHRA and CDR2 YSYEKL come from the germline V gene. DNA for the CDR3: TGCGCCAGCAGCCAGGCGGATGGCAATCAGCCCCAGCATTTT. It translates to CASSQADGNQPQHF.

The CDR3 protein is CASRQGQGAHQPQHF. The CDR3 nucleotides are TGTGCCAGCAGGCAAGGACAGGGGGCCCATCAGCCCCAGCATTTT. The genes are TRBV2 and TRBJ1-5; 11 bases are a match to TRBD1. In germline, CDR1 is SNHLY, CDR2 FYNNEI. The CDR3 contains 15 residues. V shed 6 bases, J shed 5 bases, and the junction held 6 bases outside the gene matches.

V usage is TRBV6-1 and J usage is TRBJ1-4, with D tentatively TRBD1 (5 bases). CDR3 length equals 15 residues. Germline V lookup: CDR1 MNHNS, CDR2 SASEGT. Trimming left V 6 bases short and J 6 bases short, with 17 bases between. CDR3 protein: CASRFLQGGDEKLFF. As DNA, the CDR3 is TGTGCCAGCAGATTCCTCCAGGGAGGGGATGAAAAACTGTTTTTT.

The CDR3: CASSSTGDTAEAFF. DNA for the CDR3: TGTGCCAGCTCCTCGACAGGGGATACCGCTGAAGCTTTCTTT. This rearrangement joins TRBV18 to TRBJ1-1; the match to TRBD1 covers 8 bases. In germline, CDR1 is KGHSH, CDR2 LQKENI. V shed 6 bases, J shed 6 bases, and the junction held 9 bases outside the gene matches. The CDR3 is 14 amino acids.

This rearrangement joins TRBV4-2 to TRBJ1-1; D is uncertain. CDR1 and CDR2 (germline): LGHNA, YNFKEQ. V lost 6 bases, J lost 2 bases, and 4 bases lay in between. This CDR3 has 11 amino acids. The CDR3 here is CASRSNTEAFF. The CDR3 DNA reads as TGTGCCAGCAGGAGTAACACTGAAGCTTTCTTT.

The CDR3 DNA reads as TGTGCCAGCAGCTCGAGACACAACGAGCAGTACTTC. Translated: CASSSRHNEQYF. This chain links TRBV5-4 with TRBJ2-7; D not resolved. The CDR3 is 12 residues long. Germline assignment: CDR1 SGHNT and CDR2 YYREEE (reference sequence). Trimming took 3 bases from V and 5 from J, leaving 9 bases between them.